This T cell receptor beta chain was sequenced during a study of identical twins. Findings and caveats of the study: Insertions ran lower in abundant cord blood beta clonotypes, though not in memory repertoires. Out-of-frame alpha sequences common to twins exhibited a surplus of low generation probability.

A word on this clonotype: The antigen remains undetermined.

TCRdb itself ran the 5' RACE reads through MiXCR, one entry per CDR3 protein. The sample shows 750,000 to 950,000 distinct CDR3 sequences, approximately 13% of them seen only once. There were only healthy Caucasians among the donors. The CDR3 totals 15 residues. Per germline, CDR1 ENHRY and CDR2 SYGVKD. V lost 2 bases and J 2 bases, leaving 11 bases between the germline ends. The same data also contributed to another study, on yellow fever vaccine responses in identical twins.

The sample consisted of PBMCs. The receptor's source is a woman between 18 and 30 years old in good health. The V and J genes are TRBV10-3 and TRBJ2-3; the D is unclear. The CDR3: CAISEKKAHTDTQYF. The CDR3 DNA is TGTGCCATCAGTGAGAAGAAAGCCCACACAGATACGCAGTATTTT.